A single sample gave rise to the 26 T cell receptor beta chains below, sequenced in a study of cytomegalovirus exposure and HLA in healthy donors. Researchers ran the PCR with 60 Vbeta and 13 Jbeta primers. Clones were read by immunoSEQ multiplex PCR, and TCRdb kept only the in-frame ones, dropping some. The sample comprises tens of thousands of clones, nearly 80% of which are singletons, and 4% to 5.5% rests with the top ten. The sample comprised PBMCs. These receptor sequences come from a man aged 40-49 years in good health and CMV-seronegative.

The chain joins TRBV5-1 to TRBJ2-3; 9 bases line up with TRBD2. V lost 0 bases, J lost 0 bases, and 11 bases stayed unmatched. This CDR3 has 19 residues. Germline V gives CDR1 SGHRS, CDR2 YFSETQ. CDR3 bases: TGCGCCAGCAGCTTGGTGGCGGGAGGGCCTGACGTTAGCACAGATACGCAGTATTTT. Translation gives CASSLVAGGPDVSTDTQYF.

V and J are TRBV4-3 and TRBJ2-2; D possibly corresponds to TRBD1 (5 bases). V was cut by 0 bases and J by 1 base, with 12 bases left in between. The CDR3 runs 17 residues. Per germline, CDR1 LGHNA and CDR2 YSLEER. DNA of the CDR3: TGCGCCAGCAGCCAAGACCAGGCAGGGAAGAACACCGGGGAGCTGTTTTTT. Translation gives CASSQDQAGKNTGELFF.

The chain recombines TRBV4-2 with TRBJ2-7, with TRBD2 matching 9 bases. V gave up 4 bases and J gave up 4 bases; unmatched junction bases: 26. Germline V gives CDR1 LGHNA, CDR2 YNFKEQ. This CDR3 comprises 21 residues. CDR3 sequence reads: CASSPLEVWNSGGETNYEQYF. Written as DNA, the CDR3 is TGTGCCAGCAGCCCTCTCGAAGTTTGGAATAGCGGGGGTGAGACGAATTACGAGCAGTACTTC.

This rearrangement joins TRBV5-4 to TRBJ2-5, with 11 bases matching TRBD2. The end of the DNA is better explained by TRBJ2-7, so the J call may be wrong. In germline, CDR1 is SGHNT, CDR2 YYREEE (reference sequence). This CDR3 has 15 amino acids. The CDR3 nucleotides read TGTGCCAGCAGCTTCGGGACTAGCGGAGCCTACGAGCAGTACTTC. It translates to CASSFGTSGAYEQYF.

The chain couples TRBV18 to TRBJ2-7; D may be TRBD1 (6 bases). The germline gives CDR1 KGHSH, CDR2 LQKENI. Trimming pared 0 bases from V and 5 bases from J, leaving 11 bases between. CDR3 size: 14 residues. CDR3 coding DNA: TGTGCCAGCTCACCACCTACAGGGTCCCACGAGCAGTACTTC. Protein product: CASSPPTGSHEQYF.

CDR3 protein: CASSPNAPGKQYEFF. CDR3 nucleotide sequence: TGTGCCAGCAGCCCTAATGCCCCGGGAAAACAATATGAGTTCTTC. The chain carries TRBV5-4 and TRBJ2-1, with D maybe TRBD2 (5 bases). The V and J ends lost 4 bases and 14 bases respectively, with 25 bases between them. Germline lookup yields CDR1 SGHNT and CDR2 YYREEE (reference sequence). The CDR3 totals 15 residues.

CDR3: CASTGNYEQYF. In DNA, the CDR3 is TGTGCCAGTACAGGTAACTACGAGCAGTACTTC. The chain links TRBV28 to TRBJ2-7; possibly TRBD1 for D (5 bases). CDR3 size: 11 residues. Germline CDR1 and CDR2: MDHEN and SYDVKM. Deletions cut 9 bases from V and 3 bases from J, with 9 bases between. Full variable domain (rest looked up from reference TRBV28 and TRBJ2-7): DVKVTQSSRYLVKRTGEKVFLECVQDMDHENMFWYRQDPGLGLRLIYFSYDVKMKEKGDIPEGYSVSREKKERFSLILESASTNQTSMYLCASTGNYEQYFGPGTRLTVT.

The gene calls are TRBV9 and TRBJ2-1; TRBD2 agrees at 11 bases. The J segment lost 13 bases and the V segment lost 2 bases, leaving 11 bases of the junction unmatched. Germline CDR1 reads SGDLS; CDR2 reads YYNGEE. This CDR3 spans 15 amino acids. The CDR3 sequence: CASSVGVLAGEGQFF. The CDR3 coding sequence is TGTGCCAGCAGCGTTGGGGTACTAGCGGGAGAGGGACAGTTCTTC.

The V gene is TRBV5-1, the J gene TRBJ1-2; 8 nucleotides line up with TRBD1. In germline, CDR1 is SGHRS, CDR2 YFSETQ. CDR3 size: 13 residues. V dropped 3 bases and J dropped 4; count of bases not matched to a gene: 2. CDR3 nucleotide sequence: TGCGCCAGCAGCTACGGACAGGGCTATGGCTACACCTTC. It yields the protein CASSYGQGYGYTF.

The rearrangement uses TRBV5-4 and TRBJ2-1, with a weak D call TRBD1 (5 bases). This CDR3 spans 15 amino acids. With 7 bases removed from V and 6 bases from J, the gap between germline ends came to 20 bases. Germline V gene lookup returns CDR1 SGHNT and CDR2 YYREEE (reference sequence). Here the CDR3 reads CASRGAWASGNEQFF. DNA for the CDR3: TGTGCCAGCCGTGGGGCCTGGGCATCAGGCAATGAGCAGTTCTTC.

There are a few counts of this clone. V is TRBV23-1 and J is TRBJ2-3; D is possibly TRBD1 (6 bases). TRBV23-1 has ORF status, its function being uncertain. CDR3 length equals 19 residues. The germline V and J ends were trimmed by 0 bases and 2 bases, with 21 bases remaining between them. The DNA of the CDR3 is TGCGCCAGCAGTCAATCCAGGACAGCCACCTTTTTGGTCACAGATACGCAGTATTTT. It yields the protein CASSQSRTATFLVTDTQYF.

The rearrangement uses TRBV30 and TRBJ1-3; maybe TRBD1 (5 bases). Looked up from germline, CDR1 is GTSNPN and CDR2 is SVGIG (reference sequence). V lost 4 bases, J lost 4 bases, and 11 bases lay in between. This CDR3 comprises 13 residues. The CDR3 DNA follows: TGTGCCTGGAAGGTCGGGGGAGGAAACACCATATATTTT. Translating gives CAWKVGGGNTIYF.

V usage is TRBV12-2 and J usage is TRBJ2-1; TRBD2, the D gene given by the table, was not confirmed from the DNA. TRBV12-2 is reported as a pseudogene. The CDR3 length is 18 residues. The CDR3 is CASRSTFAWRGRLNEQFF. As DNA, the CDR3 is TGTGCAAGTCGCTCCACCTTCGCGTGGCGGGGCAGGCTCAATGAGCAGTTCTTC.

For the CDR3, the DNA is TGTGCCAGCAGTTGGACTAGCGGGGACTATGAGCAGTTCTTC. Amino acid sequence: CASSWTSGDYEQFF. J is TRBJ2-1 and V is TRBV28; 12 bases map to TRBD2. Germline CDR1 reads MDHEN; CDR2 reads SYDVKM. This CDR3 is built from 14 residues. Trimming took 4 bases from V and 8 from J; bases not matched to a gene: 3.

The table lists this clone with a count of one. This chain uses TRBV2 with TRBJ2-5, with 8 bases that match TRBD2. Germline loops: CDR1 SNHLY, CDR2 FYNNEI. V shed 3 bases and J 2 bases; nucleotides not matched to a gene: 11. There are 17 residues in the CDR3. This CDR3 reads CASSDGGAQPWQETQYF. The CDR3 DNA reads TGTGCCAGCAGTGACGGGGGGGCCCAGCCTTGGCAAGAGACCCAGTACTTC. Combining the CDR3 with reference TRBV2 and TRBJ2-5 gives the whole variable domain EPEVTQTPSHQVTQMGQEVILRCVPISNHLYFYWYRQILGQKVEFLVSFYNNEISEKSEIFDDQFSVERPDGSNFTLKIRSTKLEDSAMYFCASSDGGAQPWQETQYFGPGTRLLVL.

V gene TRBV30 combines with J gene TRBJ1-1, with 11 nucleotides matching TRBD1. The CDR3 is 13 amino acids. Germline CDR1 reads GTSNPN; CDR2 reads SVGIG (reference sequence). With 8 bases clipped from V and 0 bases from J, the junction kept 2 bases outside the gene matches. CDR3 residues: CARGQGVNTEAFF. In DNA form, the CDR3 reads TGTGCCAGGGGACAGGGGGTGAACACTGAAGCTTTCTTT.

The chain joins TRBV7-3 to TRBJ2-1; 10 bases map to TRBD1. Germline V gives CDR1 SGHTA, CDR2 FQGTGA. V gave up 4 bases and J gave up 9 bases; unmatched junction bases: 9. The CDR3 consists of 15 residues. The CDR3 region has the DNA TGTGCCAGCAGCTCGACAGGGGGCTCCCGCACTGAGCAGTTCTTC. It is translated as CASSSTGGSRTEQFF.

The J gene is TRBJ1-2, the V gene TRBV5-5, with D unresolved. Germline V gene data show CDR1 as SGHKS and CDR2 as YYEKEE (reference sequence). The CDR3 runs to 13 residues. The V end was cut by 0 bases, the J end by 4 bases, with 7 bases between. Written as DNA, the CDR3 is TGTGCCAGCAGCTTGGAACTGCGCTATGGCTACACCTTC. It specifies CASSLELRYGYTF.

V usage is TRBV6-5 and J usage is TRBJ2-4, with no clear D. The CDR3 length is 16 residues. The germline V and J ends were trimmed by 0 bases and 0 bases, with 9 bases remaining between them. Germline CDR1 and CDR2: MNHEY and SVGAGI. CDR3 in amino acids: CASSYSRGGAKNIQYF. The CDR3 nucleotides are TGTGCCAGCAGTTACTCGAGAGGCGGAGCCAAAAACATTCAGTACTTC.

CDR3 amino acids: CASSQFSGFSEAFF. The CDR3 nucleotides are TGCGCCAGCAGTCAATTTTCGGGATTTAGTGAAGCTTTCTTT. V is TRBV23-1 and J is TRBJ1-1; D gene ambiguous. TRBV23-1 is flagged as an ORF with uncertain function. CDR3 length equals 14 residues. V lost 1 base and J lost 7, with 13 bases in between.

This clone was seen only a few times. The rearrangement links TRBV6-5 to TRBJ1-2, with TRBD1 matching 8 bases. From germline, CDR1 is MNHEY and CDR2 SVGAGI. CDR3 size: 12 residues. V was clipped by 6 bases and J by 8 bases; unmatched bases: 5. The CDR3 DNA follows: TGTGCCAGCAGAATAACAGGGGGGGGCTACACCTTC. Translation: CASRITGGGYTF.

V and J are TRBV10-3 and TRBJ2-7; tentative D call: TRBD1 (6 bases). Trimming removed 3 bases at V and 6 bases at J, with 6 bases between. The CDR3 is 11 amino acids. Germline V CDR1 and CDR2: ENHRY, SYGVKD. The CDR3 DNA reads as TGTGCCATCAGTGACAGGGGCGAGCAGTACTTC. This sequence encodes CAISDRGEQYF.

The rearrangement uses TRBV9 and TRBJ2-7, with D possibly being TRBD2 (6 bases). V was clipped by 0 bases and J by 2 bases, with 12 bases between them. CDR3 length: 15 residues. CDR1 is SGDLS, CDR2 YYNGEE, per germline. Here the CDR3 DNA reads TGTGCCAGCAGCGTAGGTGATAGCGGAACCTACGAGCAGTACTTC. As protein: CASSVGDSGTYEQYF.

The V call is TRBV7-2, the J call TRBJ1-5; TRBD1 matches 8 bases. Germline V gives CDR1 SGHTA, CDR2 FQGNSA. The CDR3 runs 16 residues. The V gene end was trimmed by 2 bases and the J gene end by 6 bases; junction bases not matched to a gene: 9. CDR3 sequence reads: CASSLPKTGVSQPQHF. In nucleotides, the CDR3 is TGTGCCAGCAGCTTACCCAAGACAGGGGTTAGTCAGCCCCAGCATTTT.

CDR3 amino acids: CASSPGDLGTEAFF. For the CDR3, the DNA is TGTGCCAGCAGTCCCGGAGACCTGGGCACTGAAGCTTTCTTT. The chain employs TRBV2 and TRBJ1-1; no definite D call. Germline V gene sequence: CDR1 SNHLY, CDR2 FYNNEI. Deletions cut 5 bases from V and 4 bases from J, with 14 bases between. The CDR3 covers 14 residues. Looking up the rest from reference TRBV2 and TRBJ1-1 gives the full variable domain: EPEVTQTPSHQVTQMGQEVILRCVPISNHLYFYWYRQILGQKVEFLVSFYNNEISEKSEIFDDQFSVERPDGSNFTLKIRSTKLEDSAMYFCASSPGDLGTEAFFGQGTRLTVV.

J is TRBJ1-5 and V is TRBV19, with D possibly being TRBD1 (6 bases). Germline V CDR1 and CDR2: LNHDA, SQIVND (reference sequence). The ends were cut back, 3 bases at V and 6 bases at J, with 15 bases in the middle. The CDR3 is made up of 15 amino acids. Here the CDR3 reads CASSITGGAGQPQHF. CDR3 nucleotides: TGTGCCAGTAGTATTACCGGGGGGGCAGGTCAGCCCCAGCATTTT.